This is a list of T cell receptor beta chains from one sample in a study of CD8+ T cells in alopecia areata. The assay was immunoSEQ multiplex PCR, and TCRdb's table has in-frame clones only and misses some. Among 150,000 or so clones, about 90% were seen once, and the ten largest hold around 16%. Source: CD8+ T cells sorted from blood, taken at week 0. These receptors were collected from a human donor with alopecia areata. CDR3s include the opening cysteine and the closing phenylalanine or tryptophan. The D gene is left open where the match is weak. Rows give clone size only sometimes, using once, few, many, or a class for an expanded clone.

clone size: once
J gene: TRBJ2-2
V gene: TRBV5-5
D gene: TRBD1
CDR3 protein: CASSPGQITGELFF
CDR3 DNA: TGTGCCAGCAGCCCGGGACAGATCACCGGGGAGCTGTTTTTT

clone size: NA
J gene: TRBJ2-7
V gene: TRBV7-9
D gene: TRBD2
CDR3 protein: CASSPNPSGRPYEQYF
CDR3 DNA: TGTGCCAGCAGCCCGAACCCCAGCGGGAGGCCCTACGAGCAGTACTTC

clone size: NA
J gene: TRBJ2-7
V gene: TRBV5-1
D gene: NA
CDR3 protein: CASSLDTGAGYEQYF
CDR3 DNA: TGCGCCAGCAGCTTGGATACGGGGGCAGGCTACGAGCAGTACTTC

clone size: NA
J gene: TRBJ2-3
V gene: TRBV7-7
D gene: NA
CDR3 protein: CASSPPSSDTQYF
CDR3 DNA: TGTGCCAGCAGCCCCCCAAGCAGCGATACGCAGTATTTT

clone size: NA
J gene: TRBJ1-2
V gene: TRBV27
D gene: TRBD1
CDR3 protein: CASSLRQGSYGYTF
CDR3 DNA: TGTGCCAGCAGTTTACGACAGGGATCCTATGGCTACACCTTC

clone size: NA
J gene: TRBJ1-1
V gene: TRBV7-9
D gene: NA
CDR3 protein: CASSWTNTEAFF
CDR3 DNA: TGTGCCAGCAGCTGGACTAACACTGAAGCTTTCTTT

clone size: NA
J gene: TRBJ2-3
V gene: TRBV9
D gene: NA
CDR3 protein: CASSPGDFYTDTQYF
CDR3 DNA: TGTGCCAGCAGCCCGGGGGACTTCTACACAGATACGCAGTATTTT

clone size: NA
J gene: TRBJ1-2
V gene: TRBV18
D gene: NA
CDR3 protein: CASSPATADRGYTF
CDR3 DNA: TGTGCCAGCTCACCGGCGACAGCTGATAGGGGCTACACCTTC

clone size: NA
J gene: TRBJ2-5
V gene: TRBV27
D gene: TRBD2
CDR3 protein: CASSLFPSGRAAETQYF
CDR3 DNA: TGTGCCAGCAGTTTATTCCCTAGCGGGAGGGCCGCTGAGACCCAGTACTTC

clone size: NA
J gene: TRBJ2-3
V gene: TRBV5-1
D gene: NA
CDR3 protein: CASSQQADTQYF
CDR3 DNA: TGCGCCAGCAGTCAACAAGCAGATACGCAGTATTTT

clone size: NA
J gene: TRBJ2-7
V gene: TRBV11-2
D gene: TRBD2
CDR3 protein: CASSLIAGEGSNYEQYF
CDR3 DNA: TGTGCCAGCAGCTTAATCGCGGGAGAGGGTTCAAACTACGAGCAGTACTTC

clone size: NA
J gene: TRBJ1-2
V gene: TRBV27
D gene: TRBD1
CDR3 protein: CASSSQQGAKGYTF
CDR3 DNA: TGTGCCAGCAGTTCTCAACAGGGGGCTAAGGGCTACACCTTC

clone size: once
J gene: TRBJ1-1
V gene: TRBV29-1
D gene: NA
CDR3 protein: CSVEGLEGLGTEAFF
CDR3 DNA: TGCAGCGTTGAAGGGTTGGAGGGGTTGGGCACTGAAGCTTTCTTT

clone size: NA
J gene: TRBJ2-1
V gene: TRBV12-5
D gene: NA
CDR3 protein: CASGSPRGEQFF
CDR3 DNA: TGTGCTAGTGGTTCCCCTAGAGGTGAGCAGTTCTTC

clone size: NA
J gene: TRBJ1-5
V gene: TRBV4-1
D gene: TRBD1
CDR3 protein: CASSQGDRANQPQHF
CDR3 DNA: TGCGCCAGCAGCCAAGGGGACAGAGCCAATCAGCCCCAGCATTTT

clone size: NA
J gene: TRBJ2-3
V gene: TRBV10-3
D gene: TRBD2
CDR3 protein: CAISESGAGGPRDTQYF
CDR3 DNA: TGTGCCATCAGTGAGTCCGGCGCGGGGGGGCCGAGAGATACGCAGTATTTT

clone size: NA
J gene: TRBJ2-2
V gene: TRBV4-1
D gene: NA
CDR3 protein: CASSQSAGLNTGELFF
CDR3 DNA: TGCGCCAGCAGCCAGAGCGCAGGGCTGAACACCGGGGAGCTGTTTTTT

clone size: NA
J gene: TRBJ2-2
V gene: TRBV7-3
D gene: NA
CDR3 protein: CASSLMGTGELFF
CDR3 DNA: TGTGCCAGCAGCTTAATGGGCACCGGGGAGCTGTTTTTT

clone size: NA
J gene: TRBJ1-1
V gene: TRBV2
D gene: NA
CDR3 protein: CASSEATGEGAFF
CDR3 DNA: TGTGCCAGCAGTGAAGCTACGGGGGAAGGCGCTTTCTTT

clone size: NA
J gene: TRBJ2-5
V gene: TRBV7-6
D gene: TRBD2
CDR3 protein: CASSLVLAGGGVETQYF
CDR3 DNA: TGTGCCAGCAGCTTAGTCTTGGCGGGAGGAGGCGTGGAGACCCAGTACTTC

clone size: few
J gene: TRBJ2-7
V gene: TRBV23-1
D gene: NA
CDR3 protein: CASSQSRVYEQYF
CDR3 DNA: TGCGCCAGCAGTCAATCGAGGGTTTACGAGCAGTACTTC

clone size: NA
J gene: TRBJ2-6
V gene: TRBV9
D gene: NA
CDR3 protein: CASSVTGGAGANVLTF
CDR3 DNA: TGTGCCAGCAGCGTCACAGGGGGGGCTGGGGCCAACGTCCTGACTTTC

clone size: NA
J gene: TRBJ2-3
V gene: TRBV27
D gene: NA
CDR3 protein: CASSFRLADTQYF
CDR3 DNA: TGTGCCAGCAGTTTTAGGTTGGCAGATACGCAGTATTTT

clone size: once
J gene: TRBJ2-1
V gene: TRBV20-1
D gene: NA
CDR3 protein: CSATRVDEQFF
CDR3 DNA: TGCAGTGCCACTAGGGTAGACGAGCAGTTCTTC

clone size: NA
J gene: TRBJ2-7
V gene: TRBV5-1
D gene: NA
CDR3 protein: CASSLNKYEQYF
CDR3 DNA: TGCGCCAGCAGCTTGAACAAGTACGAGCAGTACTTC

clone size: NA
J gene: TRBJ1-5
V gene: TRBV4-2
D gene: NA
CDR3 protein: CASSQEVWGNQPQHF
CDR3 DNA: TGTGCCAGCAGCCAAGAGGTATGGGGCAATCAGCCCCAGCATTTT

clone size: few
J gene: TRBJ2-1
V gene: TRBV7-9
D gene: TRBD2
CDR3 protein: CASSLGLSSGGNEQFF
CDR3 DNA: TGTGCCAGCAGCTTAGGTCTGTCCAGCGGGGGGAATGAGCAGTTCTTC

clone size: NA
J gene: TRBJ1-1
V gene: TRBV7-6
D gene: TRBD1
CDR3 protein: CASSPRTGSLNTEAFF
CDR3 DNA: TGTGCCAGCAGCCCGCGGACAGGCTCTCTGAACACTGAAGCTTTCTTT

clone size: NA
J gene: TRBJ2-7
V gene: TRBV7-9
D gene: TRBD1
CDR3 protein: CASSLADRGYEQYF
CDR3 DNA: TGTGCCAGCAGCTTGGCGGACAGGGGCTACGAGCAGTACTTC

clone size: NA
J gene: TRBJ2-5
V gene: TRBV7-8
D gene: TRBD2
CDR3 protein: CASSQGLAGDGETQYF
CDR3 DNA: TGTGCCAGCAGCCAGGGACTAGCGGGAGATGGAGAGACCCAGTACTTC

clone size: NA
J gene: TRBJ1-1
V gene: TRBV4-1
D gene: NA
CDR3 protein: CASSQQTGPYTEAFF
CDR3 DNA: TGCGCCAGCAGCCAACAAACAGGGCCGTACACTGAAGCTTTCTTT

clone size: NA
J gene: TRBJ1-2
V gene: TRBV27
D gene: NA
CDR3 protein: CASSSQGLSGYTF
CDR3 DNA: TGTGCCAGCAGTTCCCAGGGTTTATCTGGCTACACCTTC

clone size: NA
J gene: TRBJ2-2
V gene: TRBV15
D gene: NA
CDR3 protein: CATSRDRAGRELFF
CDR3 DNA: TGTGCCACCAGCAGAGATAGGGCGGGTCGGGAGCTGTTTTTT

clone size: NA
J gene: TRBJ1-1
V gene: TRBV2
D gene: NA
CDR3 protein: CASRSGSNTEAFF
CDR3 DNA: TGTGCCAGCAGATCAGGTTCGAACACTGAAGCTTTCTTT

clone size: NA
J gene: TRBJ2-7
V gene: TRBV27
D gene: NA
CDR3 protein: CASSLSGFGDYEQYF
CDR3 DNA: TGTGCCAGCAGTTTATCCGGGTTCGGCGACTACGAGCAGTACTTC

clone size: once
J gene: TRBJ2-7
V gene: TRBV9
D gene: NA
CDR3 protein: CASSVAGQFQREQYF
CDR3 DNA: TGTGCCAGCAGCGTAGCCGGACAGTTCCAAAGGGAGCAGTACTTC

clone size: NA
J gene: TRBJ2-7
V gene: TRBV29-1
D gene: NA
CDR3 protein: CSVLYREQYF
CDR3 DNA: TGCAGCGTTCTATACAGGGAGCAGTACTTC